Sequencing of this T cell receptor beta chain was carried out in a study of blood T cell repertoires in COVID-19. Whole-study context: Sources were T cells, B-cell-depleted T cells, or PBMCs; the material itself was cDNA or gDNA.

V lost 5 bases and J lost 7; bases outside the gene matches: 10. The CDR3 length is 14 residues. CDR1 and CDR2 (germline): MNHEY, SMNVEV (reference sequence). In the original analysis: Reference gene primer amplification gave estimated nucleated cell counts. Clones were read by immunoSEQ multiplex PCR, and TCRdb kept only the in-frame ones, dropping some. D and trimming come from the DNA, and the V and J calls and clone size come from that table. The sample records 200,000 to 250,000 clones, over 65% being singletons. J is TRBJ1-2 and V is TRBV27; 7 nucleotides align to TRBD1. The sequenced sample consisted of PBMCs or T cells enriched from blood (not recorded which). This TCR came from a woman aged 60 to 75 who had recovered from COVID-19. CDR3 loop: CASSQRQGAGGYTF. CDR3 DNA: TGTGCCAGCAGTCAACGACAGGGTGCGGGTGGCTACACCTTC.